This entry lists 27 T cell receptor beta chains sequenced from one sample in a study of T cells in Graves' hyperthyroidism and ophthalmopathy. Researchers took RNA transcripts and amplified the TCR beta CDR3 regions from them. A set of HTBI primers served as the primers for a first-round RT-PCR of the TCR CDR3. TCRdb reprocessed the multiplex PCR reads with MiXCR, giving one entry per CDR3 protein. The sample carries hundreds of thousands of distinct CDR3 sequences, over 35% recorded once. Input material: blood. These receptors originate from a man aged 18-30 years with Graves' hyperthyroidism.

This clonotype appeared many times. The CDR3 bases are TGTGCCATCAGTCCGGGACTGCTCTCTGGAAACACCATATATTTT. Translated: CAISPGLLSGNTIYF. This chain connects TRBV10-3 to TRBJ1-3; D is possibly TRBD1 (5 bases). Trimming took off 5 bases at V and 0 bases at J, with 11 bases between the two ends. CDR1 and CDR2 from the germline V gene are ENHRY and SYGVKD. The CDR3 extends over 15 amino acids.

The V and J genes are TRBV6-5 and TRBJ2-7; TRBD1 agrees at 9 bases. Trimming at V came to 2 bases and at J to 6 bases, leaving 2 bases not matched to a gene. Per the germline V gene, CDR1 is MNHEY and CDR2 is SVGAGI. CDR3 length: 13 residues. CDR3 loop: CASSYGQGSEQYF. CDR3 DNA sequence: TGTGCCAGCAGTTACGGACAGGGGAGCGAGCAGTACTTC.

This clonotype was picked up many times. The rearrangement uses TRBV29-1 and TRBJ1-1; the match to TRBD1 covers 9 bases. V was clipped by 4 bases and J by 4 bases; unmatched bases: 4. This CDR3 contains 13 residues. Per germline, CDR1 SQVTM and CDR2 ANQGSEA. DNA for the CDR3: TGCAGCGTTGGGGACAGGGAGCTCACTGAAGCTTTCTTT. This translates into CSVGDRELTEAFF.

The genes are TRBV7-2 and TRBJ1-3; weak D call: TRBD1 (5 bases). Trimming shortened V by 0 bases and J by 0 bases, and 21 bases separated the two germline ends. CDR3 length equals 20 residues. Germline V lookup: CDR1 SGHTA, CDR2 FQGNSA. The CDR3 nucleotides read TGTGCCAGCAGCTTAGCCCGCGGGACGAATTTCGGGGGCTCTGGAAACACCATATATTTT. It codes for CASSLARGTNFGGSGNTIYF.

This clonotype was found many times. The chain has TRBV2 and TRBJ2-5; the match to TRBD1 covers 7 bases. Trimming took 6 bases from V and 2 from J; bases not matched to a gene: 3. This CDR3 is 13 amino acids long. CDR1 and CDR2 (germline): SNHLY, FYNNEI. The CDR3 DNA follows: TGTGCCAGCAGAGAACAGGGGCAAGAGACCCAGTACTTC. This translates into CASREQGQETQYF.

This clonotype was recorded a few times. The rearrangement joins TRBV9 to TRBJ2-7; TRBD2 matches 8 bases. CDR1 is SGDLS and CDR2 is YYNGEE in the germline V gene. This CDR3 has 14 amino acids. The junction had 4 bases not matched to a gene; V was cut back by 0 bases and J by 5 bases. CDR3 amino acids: CASSVGGTRHEQYF. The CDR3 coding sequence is TGTGCCAGCAGCGTAGGGGGGACTAGACACGAGCAGTACTTC.

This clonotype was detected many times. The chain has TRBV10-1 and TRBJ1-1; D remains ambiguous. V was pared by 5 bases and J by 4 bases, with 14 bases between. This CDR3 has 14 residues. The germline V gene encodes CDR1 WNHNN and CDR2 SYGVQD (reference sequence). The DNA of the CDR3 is TGCGCCAGCAGTCCCCTAAGAGCTCCCACTGAAGCTTTCTTT. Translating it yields CASSPLRAPTEAFF.

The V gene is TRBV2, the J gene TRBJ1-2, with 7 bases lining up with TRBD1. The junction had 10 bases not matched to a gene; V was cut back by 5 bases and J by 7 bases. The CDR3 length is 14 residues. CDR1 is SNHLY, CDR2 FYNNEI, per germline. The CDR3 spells CASSTDREDIGYTF. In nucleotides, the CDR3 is TGTGCCAGCAGTACCGACAGGGAGGATATTGGCTACACCTTC. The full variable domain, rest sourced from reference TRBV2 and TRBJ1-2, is EPEVTQTPSHQVTQMGQEVILRCVPISNHLYFYWYRQILGQKVEFLVSFYNNEISEKSEIFDDQFSVERPDGSNFTLKIRSTKLEDSAMYFCASSTDREDIGYTFGSGTRLTVV.

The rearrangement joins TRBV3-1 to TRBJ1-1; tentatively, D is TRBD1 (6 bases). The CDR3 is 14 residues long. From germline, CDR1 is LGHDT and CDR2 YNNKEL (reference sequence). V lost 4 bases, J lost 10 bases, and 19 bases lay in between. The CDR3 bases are TGTGCCAGCAGCCGGGAGGGGACACCAGATAGAGCTTTCTTT. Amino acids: CASSREGTPDRAFF. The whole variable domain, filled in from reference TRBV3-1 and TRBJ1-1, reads DTAVSQTPKYLVTQMGNDKSIKCEQNLGHDTMYWYKQDSKKFLKIMFSYNNKELIINETVPNRFSPKSPDKAHLNLHINSLELGDSAVYFCASSREGTPDRAFFGQGTRLTVV.

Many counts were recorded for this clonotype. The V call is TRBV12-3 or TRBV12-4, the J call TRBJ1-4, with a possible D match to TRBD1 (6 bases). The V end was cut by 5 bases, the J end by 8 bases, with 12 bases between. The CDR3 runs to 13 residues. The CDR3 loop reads CASSGRTVEKLFF. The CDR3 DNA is TGTGCCAGCAGTGGAAGGACAGTCGAAAAACTGTTTTTT.

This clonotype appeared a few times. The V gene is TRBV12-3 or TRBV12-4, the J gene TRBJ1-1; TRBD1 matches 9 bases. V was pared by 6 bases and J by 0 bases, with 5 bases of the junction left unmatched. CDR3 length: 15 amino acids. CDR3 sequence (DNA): TGTGCCAGCAGGAGGACAGGGGCAGTGAACACTGAAGCTTTCTTT. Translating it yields CASRRTGAVNTEAFF.

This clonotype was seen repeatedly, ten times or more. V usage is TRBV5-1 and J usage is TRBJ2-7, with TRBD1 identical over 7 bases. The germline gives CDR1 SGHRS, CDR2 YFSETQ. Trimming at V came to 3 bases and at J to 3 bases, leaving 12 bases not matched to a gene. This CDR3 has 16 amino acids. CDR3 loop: CASSSSRDSLFYEQYF. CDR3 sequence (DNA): TGCGCCAGCAGCTCGTCCCGGGACAGTCTTTTCTACGAGCAGTACTTC.

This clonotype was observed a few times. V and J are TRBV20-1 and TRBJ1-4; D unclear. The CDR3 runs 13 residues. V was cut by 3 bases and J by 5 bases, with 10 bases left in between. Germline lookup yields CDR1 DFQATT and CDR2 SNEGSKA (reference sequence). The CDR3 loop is CSARDGPNEKLFF. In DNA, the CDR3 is TGCAGTGCTAGGGACGGTCCCAATGAAAAACTGTTTTTT.

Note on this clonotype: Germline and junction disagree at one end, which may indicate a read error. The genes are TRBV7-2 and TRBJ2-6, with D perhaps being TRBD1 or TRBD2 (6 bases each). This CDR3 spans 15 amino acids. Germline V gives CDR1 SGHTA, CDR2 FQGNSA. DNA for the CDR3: TGTGCCGGCAGCTTATTACGGGGGCAGGACAACGTCCTGACTTTC. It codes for CAGSLLRGQDNVLTF.

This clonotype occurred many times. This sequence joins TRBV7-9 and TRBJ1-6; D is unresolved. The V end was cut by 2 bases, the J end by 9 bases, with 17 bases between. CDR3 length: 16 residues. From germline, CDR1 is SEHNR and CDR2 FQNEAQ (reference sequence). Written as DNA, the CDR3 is TGTGCCAGCAGCTTACAGGACGGACCATACGTTTCACCCCTCCACTTT. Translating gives CASSLQDGPYVSPLHF.

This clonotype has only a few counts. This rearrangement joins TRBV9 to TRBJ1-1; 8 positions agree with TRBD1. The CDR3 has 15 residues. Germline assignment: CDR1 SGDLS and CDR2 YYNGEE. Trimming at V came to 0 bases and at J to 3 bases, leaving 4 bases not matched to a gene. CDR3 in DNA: TGTGCCAGCAGCGTAGGGGGACAGGCCTACACTGAAGCTTTCTTT. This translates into CASSVGGQAYTEAFF.

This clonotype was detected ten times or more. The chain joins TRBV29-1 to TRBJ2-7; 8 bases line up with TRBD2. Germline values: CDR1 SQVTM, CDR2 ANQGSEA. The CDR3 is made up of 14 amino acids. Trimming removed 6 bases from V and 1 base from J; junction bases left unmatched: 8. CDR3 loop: CSVRQLAESYEQYF. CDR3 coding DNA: TGCAGCGTCCGACAACTAGCGGAGTCCTACGAGCAGTACTTC.

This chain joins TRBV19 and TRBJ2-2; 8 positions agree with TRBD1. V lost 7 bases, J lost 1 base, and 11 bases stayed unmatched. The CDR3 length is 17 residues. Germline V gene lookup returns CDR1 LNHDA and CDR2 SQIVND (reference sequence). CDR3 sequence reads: CASTGTGRWENTGELFF. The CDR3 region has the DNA TGTGCCAGTACCGGGACAGGCCGTTGGGAGAACACCGGGGAGCTGTTTTTT. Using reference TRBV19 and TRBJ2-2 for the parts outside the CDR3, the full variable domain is DGGITQSPKYLFRKEGQNVTLSCEQNLNHDAMYWYRQDPGQGLRLIYYSQIVNDFQKGDIAEGYSVSREKKESFPLTVTSAQKNPTAFYLCASTGTGRWENTGELFFGEGSRLTVL.

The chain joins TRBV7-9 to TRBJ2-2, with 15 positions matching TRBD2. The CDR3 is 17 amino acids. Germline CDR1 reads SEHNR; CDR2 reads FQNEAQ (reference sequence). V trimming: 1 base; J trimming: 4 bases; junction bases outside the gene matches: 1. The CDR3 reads CASSLGTSGRATGELFF. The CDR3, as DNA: TGTGCCAGCAGCTTAGGGACTAGCGGGAGGGCCACCGGGGAGCTGTTTTTT.

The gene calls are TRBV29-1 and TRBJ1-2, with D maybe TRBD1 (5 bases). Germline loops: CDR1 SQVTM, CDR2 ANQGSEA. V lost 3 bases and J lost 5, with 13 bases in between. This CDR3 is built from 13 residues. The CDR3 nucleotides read TGCAGCGTTGACAGGGAAGGGGATTATGGCTACACCTTC. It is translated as CSVDREGDYGYTF.

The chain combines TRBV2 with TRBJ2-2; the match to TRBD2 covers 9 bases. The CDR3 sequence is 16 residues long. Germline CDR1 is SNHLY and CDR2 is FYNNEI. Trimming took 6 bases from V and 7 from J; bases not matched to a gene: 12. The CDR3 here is CASRQRGAPPGGELFF. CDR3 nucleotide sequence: TGTGCCAGCAGGCAGCGGGGGGCCCCGCCCGGCGGGGAGCTGTTTTTT.

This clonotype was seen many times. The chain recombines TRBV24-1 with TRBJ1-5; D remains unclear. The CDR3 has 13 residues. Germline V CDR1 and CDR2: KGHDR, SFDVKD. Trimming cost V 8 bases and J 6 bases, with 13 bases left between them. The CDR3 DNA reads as TGTGCCACCAATTACCCCCGATGTCAGCCCCAGCATTTT. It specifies CATNYPRCQPQHF.

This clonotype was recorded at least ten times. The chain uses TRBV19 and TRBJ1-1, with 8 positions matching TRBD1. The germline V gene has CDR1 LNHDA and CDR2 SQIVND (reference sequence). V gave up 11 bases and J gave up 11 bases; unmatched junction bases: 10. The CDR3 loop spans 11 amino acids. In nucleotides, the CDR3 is TGTGCCTCCAGACAGGGGCTGCTGGCTTTCTTT. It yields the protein CASRQGLLAFF. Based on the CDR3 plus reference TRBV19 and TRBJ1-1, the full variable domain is DGGITQSPKYLFRKEGQNVTLSCEQNLNHDAMYWYRQDPGQGLRLIYYSQIVNDFQKGDIAEGYSVSREKKESFPLTVTSAQKNPTAFYLCASRQGLLAFFGQGTRLTVV.

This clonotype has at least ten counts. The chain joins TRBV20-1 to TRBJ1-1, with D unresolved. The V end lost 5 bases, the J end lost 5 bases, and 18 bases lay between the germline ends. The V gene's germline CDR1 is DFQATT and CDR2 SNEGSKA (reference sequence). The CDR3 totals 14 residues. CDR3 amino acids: CSAPRAGGKTEAFF. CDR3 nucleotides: TGCAGTGCTCCCCGCGCGGGAGGGAAGACTGAAGCTTTCTTT.

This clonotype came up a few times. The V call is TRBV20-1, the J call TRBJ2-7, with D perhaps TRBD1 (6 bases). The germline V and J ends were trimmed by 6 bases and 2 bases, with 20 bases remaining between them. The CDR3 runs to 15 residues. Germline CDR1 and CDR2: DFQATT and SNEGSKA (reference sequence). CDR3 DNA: TGCAGTGCCAGACTCAACAGGGAATACACCTACGAGCAGTACTTC. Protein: CSARLNREYTYEQYF.

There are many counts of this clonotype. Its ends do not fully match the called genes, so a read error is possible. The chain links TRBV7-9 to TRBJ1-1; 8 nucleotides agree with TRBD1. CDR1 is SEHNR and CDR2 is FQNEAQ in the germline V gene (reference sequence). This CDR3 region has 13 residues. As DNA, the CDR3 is TGTGCCAGCAGCTTAGGAGGGGGACAGGTTCCGATGTTT. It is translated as CASSLGGGQVPMF.

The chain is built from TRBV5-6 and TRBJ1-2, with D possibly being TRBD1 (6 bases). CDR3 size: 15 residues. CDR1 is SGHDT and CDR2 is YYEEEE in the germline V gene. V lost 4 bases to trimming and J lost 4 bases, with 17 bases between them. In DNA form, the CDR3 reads TGTGCCAGCAGCCCGGGGGCTCCCGAGTCCTATGGCTACACCTTC. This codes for CASSPGAPESYGYTF.